The clone carrying this TCR beta chain was seen just once. Its antigen is unknown. This record belongs to a study of Ad26.COV2.S vaccination and SARS-CoV-2 variants. Study background: COV1001, an Ad26.COV2.S trial, supplied this vaccine-arm donor. Study findings and constraints: Non-spike TCR breadth did not differ much between vaccine and placebo recipients. Spike-specific TCR breadth was greater after Ad26.COV2.S than placebo.

Profiled with immunoSEQ multiplex PCR; TCRdb holds only in-frame clones, not every one. The table shows roughly 380,000 clones, with 70% to 90% occurring only once. V lost 3 bases and J lost 3, with 11 bases in between. CDR1 and CDR2 (germline): DFQATT, SNEGSKA (reference sequence). This CDR3 region has 13 residues. Treatment given: some 19 received Ad26.COV2.S at low or high dose, single or two shots; 5 received placebo; per-sample allocation not given. Day 63 after the first injection of vaccine or placebo was the sampling time. The V gene is TRBV20-1, the J gene TRBJ1-2, with D unclear. This receptor was identified in a person aged 18-65 years who received the Ad26.COV2.S COVID-19 vaccine or a placebo. Specimen: peripheral blood, collected in a trial of Ad26.COV2.S vaccine versus placebo. This CDR3 is CSASSKRDYGYTF. Here the CDR3 DNA reads TGCAGTGCTAGTTCCAAGCGGGACTATGGCTACACCTTC.